The T cell receptor beta chain under discussion was sequenced for a study of cytomegalovirus exposure and HLA in healthy donors. Overall study: An early data release held some 85 million unique TCRs from HLA-typed donors.

Study-wide results and caveats: Follow-up analysis found HLA locus-dependent TCR association rates, highest for DRB1 and lowest for HLA-C. In a later analysis, 15,000 to 20,000 TCR beta sequences were associated with HLA alleles at 0.05 false discovery rate.

As concerns this clone: The target antigen is unknown.

Primers: 60 Vbeta forward and 13 Jbeta reverse. Clones were sequenced by immunoSEQ multiplex PCR, and TCRdb holds only the in-frame ones, with some missing. Counted here are around 180,000 clones, 70% to 85% occurring once; the ten biggest clones make up 4.8%. Trimming took 2 bases from V and 2 from J; bases not matched to a gene: 7. CDR1 is SGHVS and CDR2 is FNYEAQ in the germline V gene. CDR3 size: 16 residues. The TCR originated in a man aged 18 to 30 in good health and CMV-seronegative. The sample was PBMCs. The V and J genes are TRBV7-6 and TRBJ2-3; 7 positions agree with TRBD1. In DNA, the CDR3 is TGTGCCAGCAGCTTAAGACAGGGTTTTCCCACAGATACGCAGTATTTT. Encoded protein: CASSLRQGFPTDTQYF.